Below, 7 T cell receptor beta chains from the same sample are listed, as sequenced in a study of cytomegalovirus exposure and HLA in healthy donors (dated by TCRdb to about 2017). Libraries were prepared through the immunoSEQ multiplex PCR assay. For the multiplex PCR, a mixture combining 60 forward primers for TCR Vbeta segments and 13 reverse primers for TCR Jbeta segments was used. TCRdb limited this immuneACCESS table to in-frame rearrangements with V and J called. A share of clones is missing; checked studies link under half to unresolved V genes, and the rest is unexplained. This sample gives over 110,000 clones in total; 82% of them show up just once. In total, the top ten clones hold around 2.4% of the sample. The sample was PBMCs. These receptors were taken from a male donor in good health and CMV-seronegative.

The chain links TRBV28 to TRBJ1-1; the D gene is possibly TRBD1 (6 bases). Trimming pared 10 bases from V and 1 base from J, leaving 13 bases between. CDR1 is MDHEN, CDR2 SYDVKM, per germline. This CDR3 contains 13 residues. CDR3: CAIRGQPNTEAFF. Written as DNA, the CDR3 is TGTGCCATCAGAGGACAGCCGAACACTGAAGCTTTCTTT.

V is TRBV2 and J is TRBJ2-5; TRBD2 aligns across 8 bases. The J call may be faulty, since TRBJ2-7 better matches the DNA end. This CDR3 has 11 residues. The V gene's germline CDR1 is SNHLY and CDR2 FYNNEI. The CDR3 sequence: CAREGPYEQYF. CDR3 sequence (DNA): TGTGCTCGGGAGGGCCCCTACGAGCAGTACTTC.

This sequence joins TRBV11-2 and TRBJ2-7; 10 bases fit TRBD2. V shed 8 bases, J shed 4 bases, and the junction held 17 bases outside the gene matches. From germline, CDR1 is SGHAT and CDR2 FQNNGV. This CDR3 is built from 17 residues. The CDR3 region is CASSNGGGSGGSYEQYF. The CDR3 DNA follows: TGTGCCAGCTCCAATGGCGGCGGTAGCGGGGGGTCTTACGAGCAGTACTTC.

CDR3: CASSLGWTDNEQFF. CDR3 coding DNA: TGCGCCAGCAGCTTGGGATGGACTGACAATGAGCAGTTCTTC. V is TRBV5-1 and J is TRBJ2-1; possibly TRBD2 for D (5 bases). The germline V gene encodes CDR1 SGHRS and CDR2 YFSETQ. Trimming removed 0 bases at V and 5 bases at J, with 9 bases between. The CDR3 is made up of 14 amino acids.

V gene TRBV7-9 combines with J gene TRBJ1-5; 7 bases fit TRBD1. This CDR3 spans 15 amino acids. The J segment lost 5 bases and the V segment lost 5 bases, leaving 9 bases of the junction unmatched. CDR1 is SEHNR, CDR2 FQNEAQ, per germline (reference sequence). The CDR3 region is CASSHQGVQDQPQHF. CDR3 nucleotides: TGTGCCAGCAGCCATCAGGGGGTTCAGGATCAGCCCCAGCATTTT.

The chain has TRBV7-6 and TRBJ1-2, with 10 bases matching TRBD1. The CDR3 sequence is 14 residues long. Germline loops: CDR1 SGHVS, CDR2 FNYEAQ. J was trimmed by 8 bases and V by 6 bases; bases with no gene match: 9. The CDR3 loop is CASSPGTGDSGYTF. The CDR3 nucleotides read TGTGCCAGCAGTCCCGGGACAGGGGATTCGGGCTACACCTTC.

This clone came up once. Here the CDR3 reads CASSLAGEQYF. The CDR3 nucleotides read TGTGCCAGCAGCTTAGCCGGGGAGCAGTACTTC. The chain has TRBV7-9 and TRBJ2-7, with no clear D. This CDR3 spans 11 amino acids. V shed 0 bases and J shed 7 bases, with 4 bases lying between them. Germline-derived CDR1 and CDR2 are SEHNR and FQNEAQ (reference sequence).